This paragraph reports one T cell receptor beta chain. Germline V gene sequence: CDR1 SGHRS, CDR2 YFSETQ. The CDR3 is made up of 12 amino acids. V was cut by 2 bases and J by 4 bases, with 6 bases left in between. The data are from a study of blood T cell repertoires in COVID-19. The wider study: Whether acute or convalescent, the COVID-19 samples came from the United States, Italy and Spain.

Per the authors' pipeline: Reference gene primer amplification yielded estimated nucleated cell counts. Data came from immunoSEQ multiplex PCR; TCRdb stores just in-frame clones and leaves some out. Clone size and V and J calls were adopted from that table, with D and trimming inferred from the DNA. The table lists about 130,000 clones, 84% of them singletons, with approximately 40% in the top ten. V usage is TRBV5-1 and J usage is TRBJ1-1; D gene ambiguous. Sequenced: peripheral blood. This clonotype was sampled from a human donor in a cohort sampled during active COVID-19. The CDR3 DNA is TGCGCCAGCAGCTTCACCAGCACTGAAGCTTTCTTT. This sequence encodes CASSFTSTEAFF.